This T cell receptor (beta chain) was recovered during a study of control samples from healthy donors and cancer patients. Trimming removed 2 bases from V and 0 bases from J, with 13 bases in between. This CDR3 is 17 amino acids long. The V gene's germline CDR1 is SGHVS and CDR2 FNYEAQ. Generated by immunoSEQ multiplex PCR, the TCRdb table keeps only in-frame clones and is missing some. The repertoire includes over 85,000 clones, 85% to 90% of them detected once, and 8.5% to 10% sits in the top ten. The chain employs TRBV7-6 and TRBJ2-2, with D tentatively TRBD1 or TRBD2 (6 bases each). The clonotype comes from a woman between 50 and 59 years old with colorectal cancer. Sequenced: PBMCs. The CDR3 DNA reads TGTGCCAGCAGCTTATTGTTCGGGGGCCCGAACACCGGGGAGCTGTTTTTT. Protein sequence: CASSLLFGGPNTGELFF. Complete variable domain (other parts from reference TRBV7-6 and TRBJ2-2): GAGVSQSPRYKVTKRGQDVALRCDPISGHVSLYWYRQALGQGPEFLTYFNYEAQQDKSGLPNDRFSAERPEGSISTLTIQRTEQRDSAMYRCASSLLFGGPNTGELFFGEGSRLTVL.